The next 15 T cell receptor beta chains were all read from a single sample in a study of shared clonotypes between healthy human individuals. Produced via immunoSEQ multiplex PCR; TCRdb's table is partial and in-frame only. The repertoire holds 850,000 to 1,100,000 clones, with roughly 80% as singletons. Input material: memory CD4+ T cells from PBMCs. Sample subset: CD45RA-negative fraction. Every receptor here comes from a young man in good health. Some clones in this sample may be carry-over from other donors' samples.

Remarks on this clone: This sequence may be a read error, since a much larger clone differs from it by one base. This specimen includes other DNA sequences encoding the same CDR3. The chain combines TRBV28 with TRBJ1-2, with D hard to call. The CDR3 contains 12 residues. Germline V gene sequence: CDR1 MDHEN, CDR2 SYDVKM. In DNA, the CDR3 is TGTGCCAGCAGTTTTCATTCCGATGGCTACACATTC. Protein: CASSFHSDGYTF.

This chain uses TRBV28 with TRBJ2-1; the D gene is possibly TRBD2 (5 bases). In germline, CDR1 is MDHEN, CDR2 SYDVKM. The CDR3 covers 13 residues. Trimming cost V 6 bases and J 2 bases, with 8 bases left between them. The CDR3 nucleotides read TGTGCCAGCAGACTAGATACCTACAATGAGCAGTTCTTC. Translation: CASRLDTYNEQFF.

The chain joins TRBV27 to TRBJ1-2; 9 bases agree with TRBD1. The germline V gene encodes CDR1 MNHEY and CDR2 SMNVEV (reference sequence). The CDR3 is 14 residues long. After removal of 5 bases from V and 8 bases from J, the junction contained 9 bases not matched to a gene. The CDR3 region has the DNA TGTGCCAGCAGTCTCGGGACAGGGTCCCGGGGCTACACCTTC. This codes for CASSLGTGSRGYTF.

The chain is built from TRBV5-4 and TRBJ2-1, with 9 bases identical to TRBD2. The germline V gene encodes CDR1 SGHNT and CDR2 YYREEE (reference sequence). V was pared by 0 bases and J by 6 bases, with 10 bases of the junction left unmatched. The CDR3 runs 17 residues. The CDR3 reads CASSLGRREGLGNEQFF. Written as DNA, the CDR3 is TGTGCCAGCAGCTTGGGAAGGCGGGAGGGCTTAGGCAATGAGCAGTTCTTC.

The J gene is TRBJ2-5, the V gene TRBV18; TRBD2 agrees at 9 bases. V was clipped by 0 bases and J by 2 bases; unmatched bases: 1. The CDR3 loop spans 15 amino acids. Germline CDR1 KGHSH, CDR2 LQKENI. CDR3 in DNA: TGTGCCAGCTCACCACCGACTAGCGGACAAGAGACCCAGTACTTC. This encodes CASSPPTSGQETQYF.

CDR3 in amino acids: CASSPAGQGWANEKLFF. The CDR3 DNA reads TGTGCCAGCAGCCCAGCGGGGCAGGGGTGGGCTAATGAAAAACTGTTTTTT. The chain employs TRBV7-6 and TRBJ1-4; a weak D match, TRBD1 (6 bases). V lost 5 bases and J lost 3, with 19 bases in between. This CDR3 is 17 amino acids long. Germline V gene lookup returns CDR1 SGHVS and CDR2 FNYEAQ.

The V gene is TRBV5-1, the J gene TRBJ2-5, with 8 bases that match TRBD1. CDR1 is SGHRS and CDR2 is YFSETQ in the germline V gene. V gave up 5 bases and J gave up 2 bases; unmatched junction bases: 5. The CDR3 has 14 amino acids. CDR3: CASRPGTGQETQYF. CDR3 nucleotide sequence: TGCGCCAGCAGACCCGGGACAGGACAAGAGACCCAGTACTTC.

Worth noting for this clone: The same CDR3 arises from other DNA sequences in this sample as well. The rearrangement links TRBV7-2 to TRBJ1-1, with a weak D call TRBD1 (6 bases). The germline V gene encodes CDR1 SGHTA and CDR2 FQGNSA. The CDR3 consists of 13 residues. The ends were cut back, 3 bases at V and 3 bases at J, with 8 bases in the middle. The CDR3 protein is CASSFYRDTEAFF. The CDR3 DNA reads TGTGCCAGCAGCTTTTACAGGGACACTGAAGCTTTCTTT.

Regarding this clone: With a far larger clone one base away, a read error is the likely cause. This sequence joins TRBV7-3 and TRBJ1-3; D uncertain. V lost 2 bases to trimming and J lost 4 bases, with 6 bases between them. This CDR3 is 13 amino acids long. Germline CDR1 SGHTA, CDR2 FQGTGA. CDR3 sequence (DNA): TGTGCCAGCAGCTTAGCACAGGGAAACACCATATATTTT. It specifies CASSLAQGNTIYF. The full variable domain, with the rest looked up from reference TRBV7-3 and TRBJ1-3, is GAGVSQTPSNKVTEKGKYVELRCDPISGHTALYWYRQSLGQGPEFLIYFQGTGAADDSGLPNDRFFAVRPEGSVSTLKIQRTERGDSAVYLCASSLAQGNTIYFGEGSWLTVV.

A note on this clone: This CDR3 is also generated by other DNA sequences in the sample. CDR3 in amino acids: CASSYSNQPQHF. In nucleotides, the CDR3 is TGTGCCAGTAGTTATAGCAATCAGCCCCAGCATTTT. V gene TRBV19 combines with J gene TRBJ1-5; D call uncertain. Germline assignment: CDR1 LNHDA and CDR2 SQIVND (reference sequence). Trimming cost V 5 bases and J 0 bases, with 2 bases left between them. The CDR3 sequence is 12 residues long.

This rearrangement joins TRBV5-5 to TRBJ2-2, with 12 positions matching TRBD2. The V and J ends lost 4 bases and 3 bases, in that order; junction bases with no gene match: 7. CDR1 SGHKS and CDR2 YYEKEE come from the germline V gene (reference sequence). This CDR3 comprises 17 residues. This CDR3 is CASSMTSGRVHTGELFF. In nucleotides, the CDR3 is TGTGCCAGCAGCATGACTAGCGGGAGAGTGCACACCGGGGAGCTGTTTTTT.

The V and J genes are TRBV7-2 and TRBJ1-1, with D perhaps TRBD1 (5 bases). V dropped 3 bases and J dropped 5 bases, with 13 bases sitting between them. The CDR3 contains 14 residues. Per the germline V gene, CDR1 is SGHTA and CDR2 is FQGNSA. CDR3 region: CASSFQQVLTEAFF. The CDR3, as DNA: TGTGCCAGCAGCTTCCAACAGGTCTTAACTGAAGCTTTCTTT. The entire variable domain, with the rest obtained from reference TRBV7-2 and TRBJ1-1, is as follows: GAGVSQSPSNKVTEKGKDVELRCDPISGHTALYWYRQSLGQGLEFLIYFQGNSAPDKSGLPSDRFSAERTGGSVSTLTIQRTQQEDSAVYLCASSFQQVLTEAFFGQGTRLTVV.

This sequence joins TRBV28 and TRBJ1-2, with TRBD1 matching 7 bases. The CDR3 has 14 residues. From germline, CDR1 is MDHEN and CDR2 SYDVKM. V was clipped by 7 bases and J by 4 bases; unmatched bases: 9. CDR3 bases: TGTGCCAGCAAATATCCGGGACAGACCTATGGCTACACCTTC. Its protein is CASKYPGQTYGYTF.

J is TRBJ1-1 and V is TRBV2; no definite D call. The CDR3 sequence is 11 residues long. Germline CDR1 is SNHLY and CDR2 is FYNNEI. V was pared by 4 bases and J by 10 bases, with 10 bases between. This CDR3 reads CASSVGFGAFF. The DNA of the CDR3 is TGTGCCAGCAGTGTGGGCTTCGGAGCTTTCTTT. Combining the CDR3 with reference TRBV2 and TRBJ1-1 gives the whole variable domain EPEVTQTPSHQVTQMGQEVILRCVPISNHLYFYWYRQILGQKVEFLVSFYNNEISEKSEIFDDQFSVERPDGSNFTLKIRSTKLEDSAMYFCASSVGFGAFFGQGTRLTVV.

This chain joins TRBV7-3 and TRBJ2-6; D not resolved. V dropped 5 bases and J dropped 2 bases, with 13 bases sitting between them. Germline values: CDR1 SGHTA, CDR2 FQGTGA. This CDR3 has 16 amino acids. DNA for the CDR3: TGTGCCAGCAGCCGGCCCGAAGCGACTGGGGCCAACGTCCTGACTTTC. Residues: CASSRPEATGANVLTF.